This is a list of T cell receptor beta chains from one sample in a study of response to subunit inactivated influenza vaccine. TCRdb re-analysed the RT-PCR reads in MiXCR, keeping a single row per CDR3 protein. The sample includes hundreds of thousands of distinct CDR3 sequences, about 25% of them seen just once. Sequenced material: CD4+ T cells sorted from PBMCs, taken around 5 days after vaccination. These receptors all come from a man in his fifties or sixties who received an inactivated influenza vaccine. The CDR3 runs from the conserved cysteine through the conserved F or W. Each record gives: D gene, clone size, V gene, J gene, CDR3 protein, CDR3 DNA. D genes are given only for firm matches. A row's size may be missing; if present it is once, few, many or a size class.

>NA|NA|TRBV5-6|TRBJ1-1
CASSLGRGEAFF
TGTGCCAGCAGCCTTGGGAGGGGGGAAGCTTTCTTT
>NA|few|TRBV12-3/TRBV12-4|TRBJ2-3
CASRLDLGPADTQYF
TGTGCCAGCAGGCTGGACTTGGGGCCCGCAGATACGCAGTATTTT
>NA|few|TRBV2|TRBJ2-7
CASSEDSPEVYEQYF
TGTGCCAGCAGTGAGGACTCCCCCGAGGTCTACGAGCAGTACTTC
>TRBD2|few|TRBV9|TRBJ2-3
CASSVAGLAGGQYDTQYF
TGTGCCAGCAGCGTAGCGGGACTAGCGGGGGGGCAGTATGATACGCAGTATTTT
>NA|NA|TRBV30|TRBJ2-5
CASDTLAGETQYF
TGTGCCTCGGACACTCTGGCGGGAGAGACCCAGTACTTC
>NA|NA|TRBV18|TRBJ2-4
CASSHRQPLAKNIQYF
TGTGCCAGCTCACACAGACAGCCACTAGCCAAAAACATTCAGTACTTC
>NA|NA|TRBV6-5|TRBJ2-5
CASSYDPLTRQETQYF
TGTGCCAGCAGTTACGACCCCCTCACTCGCCAAGAGACCCAGTACTTC
>NA|NA|TRBV3-1|TRBJ2-7
CASSQAGPSYEQYF
TGTGCCAGCAGCCAAGCAGGGCCCTCCTACGAGCAGTACTTC
>NA|NA|TRBV6-5|TRBJ1-5
CASSYSGDWQPQHF
TGTGCCAGCAGTTACTCGGGGGATTGGCAGCCCCAGCATTTT
>TRBD1|NA|TRBV5-1|TRBJ2-6
CASSLPGQGAGANVLTF
TGCGCCAGCAGCCTCCCGGGACAGGGGGCCGGGGCCAACGTCCTGACTTTC
>NA|few|TRBV12-3/TRBV12-4|TRBJ2-3
CASSGGGVGFTDTQYF
TGTGCCAGCAGTGGGGGTGGGGTCGGTTTCACAGATACGCAGTATTTT
>TRBD2|few|TRBV6-2/TRBV6-3|TRBJ2-5
CASRKLAGGRETQYF
TGTGCCAGCAGAAAACTAGCGGGAGGGCGGGAGACCCAGTACTTC
>NA|NA|TRBV4-3|TRBJ2-1
CASSQGSPYNEQFF
TGCGCCAGCAGCCAAGGATCCCCCTACAATGAGCAGTTCTTC
>NA|NA|TRBV4-1|TRBJ2-4
CASSQGLGAGRAKNIQYF
TGCGCCAGCAGCCAAGGATTGGGGGCAGGGAGAGCCAAAAACATTCAGTACTTC
>TRBD2|few|TRBV7-2|TRBJ2-1
CASSLQGTRGNEQFF
TGTGCCAGCAGCCTCCAGGGGACTAGGGGCAATGAGCAGTTCTTC
>TRBD1|few|TRBV6-1|TRBJ2-7
CASSPFGTGASYEQYF
TGTGCCAGCAGCCCCTTTGGGACAGGGGCTTCCTACGAGCAGTACTTC
>TRBD2|few|TRBV6-1|TRBJ2-3
CASRTSGGEDTQYF
TGTGCCAGCAGGACTAGCGGGGGGGAAGATACGCAGTATTTT
>NA|many|TRBV12-3/TRBV12-4|TRBJ1-6
CASSGGLPNSPLHF
TGTGCCAGCAGTGGCGGACTGCCCAATTCACCCCTCCACTTT
>NA|NA|TRBV5-6|TRBJ2-4
CASSLKVGQGNIQYF
TGTGCCAGCAGCTTGAAGGTCGGCCAGGGGAACATTCAGTACTTC
>TRBD1|NA|TRBV9|TRBJ2-1
CASSGGTGLGNEQFF
TGTGCCAGCAGTGGGGGGACAGGGTTGGGCAATGAGCAGTTCTTC
>TRBD2|many|TRBV5-1|TRBJ2-1
CASSLVSGKGSNEQFF
TGCGCCAGCAGCTTGGTGAGCGGGAAGGGCTCGAATGAGCAGTTCTTC
>NA|few|TRBV30|TRBJ2-3
CAWSVIADTQYF
TGTGCCTGGAGTGTTATCGCAGATACGCAGTATTTT
>NA|few|TRBV5-1|TRBJ2-1
CASSPLGHGNNEQFF
TGCGCCAGCAGCCCACTTGGACACGGCAACAATGAGCAGTTCTTC
>NA|NA|TRBV7-9|TRBJ1-1
CASSLVGEEAFF
TGTGCCAGCAGCTTAGTGGGGGAAGAAGCTTTCTTT
>NA|few|TRBV28|TRBJ1-2
CASSLVHHRGYTF
TGTGCCAGCAGTTTAGTTCACCACAGGGGCTACACCTTC
>TRBD2|once|TRBV12-3/TRBV12-4|TRBJ2-5
CASSLGRGGLQETQYF
TGTGCCAGCAGTTTGGGGCGGGGGGGATTACAAGAGACCCAGTACTTC
>NA|NA|TRBV5-1|TRBJ1-4
CASSLEWGINEKLFF
TGCGCCAGCAGCTTGGAATGGGGAATAAATGAAAAACTGTTTTTT
>NA|NA|TRBV7-2|TRBJ2-5
CASSPARRGETQYF
TGTGCCAGCAGCCCCGCGAGGAGGGGAGAGACCCAGTACTTC
>NA|NA|TRBV7-2|TRBJ2-7
CASSPSGALQYF
TGTGCCAGCAGCCCCTCGGGGGCCCTGCAGTACTTC
>TRBD1|few|TRBV20-1|TRBJ2-1
CSADRGVNEQFF
TGCAGTGCCGACAGGGGGGTCAATGAGCAGTTCTTC
>NA|few|TRBV24-1|TRBJ2-2
CATSDPGGVYTGELFF
TGTGCCACCAGTGACCCCGGGGGCGTTTACACCGGGGAGCTGTTTTTT
>NA|NA|TRBV7-3|TRBJ2-3
CASSHGGAEDTQYF
TGTGCCAGCAGCCATGGCGGGGCGGAAGATACGCAGTATTTT
>NA|NA|TRBV15|TRBJ2-1
CATSRGGNEQFF
TGTGCCACCAGCAGAGGTGGGAATGAGCAGTTCTTC
>TRBD1|once|TRBV12-3/TRBV12-4|TRBJ2-1
CASSSGGKIVHNEQFF
TGTGCCAGCAGTTCAGGGGGAAAAATCGTCCACAATGAGCAGTTCTTC
>NA|NA|TRBV3-1|TRBJ1-5
CASSQAGYQPQHF
TGTGCCAGCAGCCAAGCGGGATATCAGCCCCAGCATTTT
>NA|NA|TRBV7-2|TRBJ2-2
CASSPILGGVTGELFF
TGTGCCAGCAGCCCCATTCTAGGAGGGGTTACCGGGGAGCTGTTTTTT
>NA|NA|TRBV28|TRBJ2-2
CASSPGPYTGELFF
TGTGCCAGCAGCCCTGGACCCTACACCGGGGAGCTGTTTTTT
>NA|few|TRBV5-1|TRBJ2-7
CASRPGVGEQYF
TGCGCCAGCAGGCCAGGGGTAGGGGAGCAGTACTTC
>TRBD1|NA|TRBV6-5|TRBJ2-5
CASSYDGTGETQYF
TGTGCCAGCAGTTACGACGGGACAGGGGAGACCCAGTACTTC
>NA|NA|TRBV5-1|TRBJ1-6
CASSYLPNTQNYNSPLHF
TGCGCCAGCAGCTACCTGCCTAATACTCAGAATTATAATTCACCCCTCCACTTT
>NA|NA|TRBV7-2|TRBJ2-3
CASSFAGTPRDTQYF
TGTGCCAGCAGCTTCGCTGGGACTCCTCGGGATACGCAGTATTTT
>NA|many|TRBV29-1|TRBJ2-7
CSVQTWDGLEQYF
TGCAGCGTCCAAACCTGGGACGGCCTGGAGCAGTACTTC
>TRBD2|NA|TRBV2|TRBJ2-7
CASRTLAGGTSYEQYF
TGTGCCAGCAGAACACTAGCGGGGGGTACCTCCTACGAGCAGTACTTC